Described below is a single T cell receptor (beta chain) sequence and its context. Its target is not known. This entry belongs to a study of glioma-infiltrating T cells after dendritic cell vaccination. Study-wide context: Autologous tumor lysate was loaded overnight onto monocyte-derived dendritic cells grown about seven days with IL-4 and GM-CSF.

Trimming stripped 6 bases from V and 8 bases from J, with 20 bases between. From germline, CDR1 is SGDLS and CDR2 YYNGEE. The CDR3 totals 14 residues. Study outcomes and limitations: Estimated pretreatment TIL content predicted outcome after dendritic cell vaccination.

TCRB CDR3 was amplified from 2 ug genomic DNA or less. Primers: 60 V beta forward and 13 J beta reverse. This table comes from immunoSEQ multiplex PCR, and its TCRdb copy is limited to in-frame clones, with some not included. In the table there are about 92,000 clones, 86% of which are singletons. The chain recombines TRBV9 with TRBJ1-1, with D maybe TRBD1 (6 bases). The TCR was taken from a human donor with glioblastoma. Sequenced here: blood, sampled before dendritic cell vaccination. The CDR3 coding sequence is TGTGCCAGCACCCGCAAGGGGGAAGGTCCGGAAGCTTTCTTT. This sequence encodes CASTRKGEGPEAFF.